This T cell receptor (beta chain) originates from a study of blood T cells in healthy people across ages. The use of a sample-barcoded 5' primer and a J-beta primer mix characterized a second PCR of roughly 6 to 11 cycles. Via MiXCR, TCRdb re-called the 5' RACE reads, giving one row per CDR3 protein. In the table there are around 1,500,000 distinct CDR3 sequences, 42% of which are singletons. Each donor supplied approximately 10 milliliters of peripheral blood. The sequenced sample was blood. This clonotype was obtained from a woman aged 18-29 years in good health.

The CDR3 sequence is CASSGTTSRDGYTF. The DNA of the CDR3 is TGTGCCAGCAGTGGGACGACCTCAAGAGATGGCTACACCTTC. V gene TRBV2 combines with J gene TRBJ1-2, with no clear D. Trimming removed 4 bases at V and 6 bases at J, with 15 bases between. There are 14 residues in the CDR3. Germline CDR1 is SNHLY and CDR2 is FYNNEI.